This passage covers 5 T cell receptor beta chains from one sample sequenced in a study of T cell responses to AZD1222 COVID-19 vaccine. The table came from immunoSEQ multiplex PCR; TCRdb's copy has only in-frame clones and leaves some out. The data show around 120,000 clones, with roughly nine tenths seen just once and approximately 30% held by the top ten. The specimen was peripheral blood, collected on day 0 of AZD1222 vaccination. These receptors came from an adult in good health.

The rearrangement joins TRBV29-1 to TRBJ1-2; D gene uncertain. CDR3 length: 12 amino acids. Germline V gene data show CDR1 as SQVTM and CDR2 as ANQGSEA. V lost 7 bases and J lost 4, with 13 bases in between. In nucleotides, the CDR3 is TGCAGCGGGTCCGAGGGTAGCTATGGCTACACCTTC. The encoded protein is CSGSEGSYGYTF.

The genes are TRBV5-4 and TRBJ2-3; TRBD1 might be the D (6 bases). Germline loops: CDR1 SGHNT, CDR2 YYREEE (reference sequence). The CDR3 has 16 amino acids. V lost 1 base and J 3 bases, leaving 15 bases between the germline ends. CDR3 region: CASSLSLNRETDTQYF. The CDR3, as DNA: TGTGCCAGCAGCTTGAGTTTGAACAGGGAGACAGATACGCAGTATTTT.

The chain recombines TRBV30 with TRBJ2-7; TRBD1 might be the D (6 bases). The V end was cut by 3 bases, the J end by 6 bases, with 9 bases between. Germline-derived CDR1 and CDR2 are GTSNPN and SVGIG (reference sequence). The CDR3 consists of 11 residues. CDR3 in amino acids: CAWSKGGEQYF. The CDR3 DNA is TGTGCCTGGAGCAAAGGGGGCGAGCAGTACTTC.

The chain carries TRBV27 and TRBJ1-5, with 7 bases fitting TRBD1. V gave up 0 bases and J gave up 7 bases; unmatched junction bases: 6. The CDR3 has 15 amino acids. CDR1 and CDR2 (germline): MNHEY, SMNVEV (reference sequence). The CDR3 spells CASSLSLQGGQPQHF. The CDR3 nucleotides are TGTGCCAGCAGTTTATCCCTCCAGGGGGGGCAGCCCCAGCATTTT.

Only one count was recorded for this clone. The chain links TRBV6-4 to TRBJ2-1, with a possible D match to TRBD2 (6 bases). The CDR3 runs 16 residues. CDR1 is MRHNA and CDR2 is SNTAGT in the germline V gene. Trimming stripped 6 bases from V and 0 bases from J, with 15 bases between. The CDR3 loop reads CASSRTMGLSYNEQFF. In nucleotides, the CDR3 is TGTGCCAGCAGCCGGACAATGGGACTCTCCTACAATGAGCAGTTCTTC.